These T cell receptor beta chains were read from a single sample in a study of T cell changes during pregnancy in multiple sclerosis. The protocol was immunoSEQ multiplex PCR, while the TCRdb copy is restricted to in-frame clones and leaves out a portion. The sample lists roughly 48,000 clones; 88% were seen once. Sample: CD4+ T cells from peripheral blood mononuclear cells, taken in the second trimester of pregnancy. The origin of the receptors is a female donor with multiple sclerosis, enrolled in a pregnancy study. Both conserved end residues are trimmed from each CDR3. D genes are given only for firm matches.

d_call j_call v_call cdr3_aa
. TRBJ2-5 TRBV4-1 ASSQDVLARQETQY
TRBD1 TRBJ2-3 TRBV28 ASSPPGGKGSTDTQY
. TRBJ2-6 TRBV27 ASSPRKGGVSWFSGANVLT
. TRBJ1-2 TRBV6-5 ASRNPGNYGYT
TRBD1 TRBJ2-4 TRBV4-1 ASSQEGTGVNIQY
. TRBJ1-2 TRBV19 ASSIERVRDYGYT
TRBD1 TRBJ1-5 TRBV28 ASSSGQAQH
TRBD1 TRBJ2-2 TRBV10-3 AISGAGGNTGELF
TRBD2 TRBJ2-7 TRBV29-1 SASKASGATYEQY
TRBD2 TRBJ2-1 TRBV18 ASSQPNAGGFLNEQF
. TRBJ2-5 TRBV7-9 ASSLGSALQETQY
. TRBJ2-7 TRBV19 ASSTRYGVLDEQY
TRBD2 TRBJ2-1 TRBV5-4 ASSLEGLAGPNEQF
. TRBJ1-1 TRBV28 ASRKSLGGSTEAF
TRBD2 TRBJ2-1 TRBV19 ASSGVAGVGEQF
TRBD2 TRBJ2-2 TRBV5-1 ASSLSSGRNTGELF
TRBD1 TRBJ1-2 TRBV4-1 ASSQYGQGPYGYT
TRBD2 TRBJ2-7 TRBV29-1 SVRYSGSHDEQY
. TRBJ2-7 TRBV18 ASSPNSYEQY
TRBD1 TRBJ2-7 TRBV29-1 SVEDTGGSYEQY
TRBD2 TRBJ2-1 TRBV9 ASAGRGEQF
. TRBJ1-2 TRBV28 ASSFRGEVGYGYT